A single sample is the source of the 6 T cell receptor beta chains below, sequenced in a study of breast tumors, draining lymph nodes, adjacent tissues. Samples came from axillary lymph nodes draining the breast cancer. TCRdb processed the multiplex PCR reads anew with MiXCR; each CDR3 protein has one entry. The sample consists of around 120,000 distinct CDR3 sequences, 20% of them appearing once. Source material: axillary lymph node tissue. The receptors were gathered from a female donor with breast cancer. Some clones in this sample may be carry-over from other donors' samples.

There are many counts of this clonotype. The V call is TRBV6-1, the J call TRBJ2-6; D unresolved. Trimming stripped 6 bases from V and 4 bases from J, with 10 bases between. Looked up from germline, CDR1 is MNHNS and CDR2 is SASEGT. This CDR3 spans 14 amino acids. CDR3 DNA: TGTGCCAGCAGGGTAAATCTCGGGGCCAACGTCCTGACTTTC. This gives the protein CASRVNLGANVLTF.

This clonotype was seen at least ten times. CDR3 nucleotide sequence: TGTGCCAGCAGCCCCTTCTCTGGAAACACCATATATTTT. Its protein product is CASSPFSGNTIYF. The chain recombines TRBV11-2 with TRBJ1-3, with no clear D. The germline gives CDR1 SGHAT, CDR2 FQNNGV. The CDR3 sequence is 13 residues long. V lost 5 bases to trimming and J lost 0 bases, with 5 bases between them.

This clonotype has a count of ten or more. The chain employs TRBV7-2 and TRBJ1-4; no clear D gene. V gave up 0 bases and J gave up 6 bases, with 11 bases separating them. The CDR3 spans 15 residues. Germline CDR1 reads SGHTA; CDR2 reads FQGNSA. CDR3 loop: CASSLAPGKYEKLFF. In DNA, the CDR3 is TGTGCCAGCAGCTTAGCTCCGGGAAAATATGAAAAACTGTTTTTT. Together with reference TRBV7-2 and TRBJ1-4, the CDR3 gives the full variable domain: GAGVSQSPSNKVTEKGKDVELRCDPISGHTALYWYRQSLGQGLEFLIYFQGNSAPDKSGLPSDRFSAERTGGSVSTLTIQRTQQEDSAVYLCASSLAPGKYEKLFFGSGTQLSVL.

Regarding this clonotype: With a much larger clone just one base away, this may be a read error. The chain has TRBV5-1 and TRBJ2-2; D may be TRBD2 (6 bases). This CDR3 comprises 15 residues. The germline gives CDR1 SGHRS, CDR2 YFSETQ. Trimming stripped 1 base from V and 6 bases from J, with 13 bases between. CDR3 sequence: CASSLSSAEAGELFF. For the CDR3, the DNA is TGCGCCAGCAGCTTGTCTAGCGCAGAGGCCGGGGAGCTGTTTTTT.

This clonotype was recorded at least ten times. The gene calls are TRBV19 and TRBJ2-5, with 9 positions matching TRBD1. Trimming removed 8 bases from V and 2 bases from J; junction bases left unmatched: 6. The CDR3 loop spans 14 amino acids. Germline V lookup: CDR1 LNHDA, CDR2 SQIVND (reference sequence). CDR3 amino acids: CASGGQGTQETQYF. CDR3 coding DNA: TGTGCCAGTGGCGGACAGGGGACACAAGAGACCCAGTACTTC.

This clonotype was counted between two and nine times. The chain links TRBV20-1 to TRBJ2-5; D possibly corresponds to TRBD1 (5 bases). V was clipped by 4 bases and J by 1 base, with 7 bases between them. The CDR3 spans 12 residues. Germline V gene data show CDR1 as DFQATT and CDR2 as SNEGSKA (reference sequence). As DNA, the CDR3 is TGCAGTGCTAAGACAGCCCAAGAGACCCAGTACTTC. It is translated as CSAKTAQETQYF.